The next 11 T cell receptor beta chains were all read from a single sample in a study of T cells after yellow fever vaccination. Using its own MiXCR run on the 5' RACE reads, TCRdb lists one record per CDR3 protein. The sample lists about 340,000 distinct CDR3 sequences, 3.5% to 4.5% seen once, with approximately 24% in the top ten. The input for sequencing was PBMCs, taken 5 days after the yellow fever booster vaccination. These TCRs come from a man in his late teens or twenties who received the YFV17D yellow fever vaccine.

This clonotype was seen more than once but under ten times. The CDR3 loop is CASSRLWNEQFF. The CDR3 bases are TGTGCCAGTAGTAGGCTCTGGAATGAGCAGTTCTTC. The V and J genes are TRBV19 and TRBJ2-1, with D hard to call. V was cut by 4 bases and J by 7 bases, with 8 bases left in between. CDR1 and CDR2 from the germline V gene are LNHDA and SQIVND (reference sequence). The CDR3 has 12 residues.

The chain joins TRBV6-5 to TRBJ2-7; D may match TRBD1 or TRBD2 (5 bases each). This CDR3 contains 15 residues. Germline V gene data show CDR1 as MNHEY and CDR2 as SVGAGI. The germline V and J ends were trimmed by 5 bases and 4 bases, with 18 bases remaining between them. The CDR3 loop is CASSHAGTERYEQYF. Written as DNA, the CDR3 is TGTGCCAGCAGTCACGCCGGGACGGAGCGTTACGAGCAGTACTTC.

Ten or more counts support this clonotype. The J gene is TRBJ2-1, the V gene TRBV4-3; D unclear. Looked up from germline, CDR1 is LGHNA and CDR2 is YSLEER. This CDR3 is 14 amino acids long. With 1 base removed from V and 10 bases from J, the gap between germline ends came to 14 bases. The CDR3, as DNA: TGCGCCAGCAGCCAAGGACCCGAAGAGGAAGAGCAGTTCTTC. Protein product: CASSQGPEEEEQFF.

This clonotype turned up a few times. The gene calls are TRBV28 and TRBJ2-7; TRBD2 matches at 8 bases. The CDR3 runs 12 residues. From germline, CDR1 is MDHEN and CDR2 SYDVKM. Trimming took 8 bases from V and 4 from J; bases not matched to a gene: 4. CDR3 DNA: TGTGCCAGCGGGCGGGGGGCATACGAGCAGTACGTC. It codes for CASGRGAYEQYV.

This clonotype was seen repeatedly, ten times or more. The rearrangement joins TRBV5-6 to TRBJ2-1, with 8 bases matching TRBD1. The V segment lost 8 bases and the J segment 7 bases; nucleotides outside the gene matches: 8. The CDR3 has 13 residues. Looked up from germline, CDR1 is SGHDT and CDR2 is YYEEEE. CDR3 sequence: CASSGQVINEQFF. CDR3 coding DNA: TGTGCCAGTTCGGGACAGGTCATTAATGAGCAGTTCTTC.

Only a few counts were recorded for this clonotype. The V gene is TRBV9, the J gene TRBJ1-1; D may be TRBD1 (5 bases). Germline assignment: CDR1 SGDLS and CDR2 YYNGEE. Between the trimmed V and J ends, which lost 3 bases and 1 base, there was a span of 19 bases. The CDR3 is 17 amino acids. The CDR3 loop is CASSAVDWVGENTEAFF. In DNA, the CDR3 is TGTGCCAGCAGCGCCGTGGACTGGGTGGGGGAGAACACTGAAGCTTTCTTT.

Only a few counts were recorded for this clonotype. This rearrangement joins TRBV20-1 to TRBJ1-4; D ambiguous. Trimming left V 2 bases short and J 6 bases short, with 10 bases between. Germline V gene data show CDR1 as DFQATT and CDR2 as SNEGSKA (reference sequence). The CDR3 length is 13 residues. The CDR3 DNA reads as TGCAGTGCTAGACAAGGTCGAGATGAAAAACTGTTTTTT. Translated: CSARQGRDEKLFF.

V usage is TRBV6-2 or TRBV6-3 and J usage is TRBJ2-5; unclear D gene. CDR3 length: 15 residues. Deletions cut 5 bases from V and 4 bases from J, with 17 bases between. Germline V gene sequence: CDR1 MNHEY, CDR2 SVGEGT. In nucleotides, the CDR3 is TGTGCCAGCAGTACCGCGGCCCTCGGCGGAGAGACCCAGTACTTC. This translates into CASSTAALGGETQYF.

This clonotype was seen many times. The V and J genes are TRBV5-4 and TRBJ2-2, with 9 positions matching TRBD1. There are 16 residues in the CDR3. The V gene end was trimmed by 3 bases and the J gene end by 1 base; junction bases not matched to a gene: 4. The germline V gene has CDR1 SGHNT and CDR2 YYREEE (reference sequence). CDR3 bases: TGTGCCAGCAGCTCCGGGACAGGGAGGAACACCGGGGAGCTGTTTTTT. Translating gives CASSSGTGRNTGELFF.

This clonotype was detected many times. The CDR3 DNA follows: TGTGCCAGCAGCCCCTTAGCGGGGGCTAGCACAGATACGCAGTATTTT. Translated, it gives CASSPLAGASTDTQYF. The chain couples TRBV7-3 to TRBJ2-3; the match to TRBD2 covers 9 bases. The V segment lost 5 bases and the J segment 0 bases; nucleotides outside the gene matches: 6. CDR3 length: 16 residues. Per germline, CDR1 SGHTA and CDR2 FQGTGA.

The chain recombines TRBV6-5 with TRBJ2-1; D not resolved. V was shortened by 4 bases and J by 5 bases, with 12 bases between the two germline ends. The germline CDR1 and CDR2 sequences are MNHEY and SVGAGI. The CDR3 spans 14 residues. The CDR3: CASSSRGADNEQFF. CDR3 coding DNA: TGTGCCAGCAGTTCACGAGGAGCAGACAATGAGCAGTTCTTC.